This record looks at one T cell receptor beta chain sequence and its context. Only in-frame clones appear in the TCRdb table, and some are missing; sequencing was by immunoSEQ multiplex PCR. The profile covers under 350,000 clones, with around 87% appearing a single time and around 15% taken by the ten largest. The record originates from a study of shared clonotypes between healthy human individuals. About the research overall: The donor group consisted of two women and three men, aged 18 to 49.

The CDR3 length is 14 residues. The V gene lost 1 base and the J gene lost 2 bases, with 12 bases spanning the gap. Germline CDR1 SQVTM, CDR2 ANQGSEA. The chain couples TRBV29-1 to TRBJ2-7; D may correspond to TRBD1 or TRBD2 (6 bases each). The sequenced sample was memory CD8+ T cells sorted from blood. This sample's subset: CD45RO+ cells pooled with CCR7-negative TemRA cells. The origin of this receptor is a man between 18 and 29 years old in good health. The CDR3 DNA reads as TGCAGCGTTGAAGGGAGGGGGGATCCCTACGAGCAGTACTTC. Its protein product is CSVEGRGDPYEQYF.